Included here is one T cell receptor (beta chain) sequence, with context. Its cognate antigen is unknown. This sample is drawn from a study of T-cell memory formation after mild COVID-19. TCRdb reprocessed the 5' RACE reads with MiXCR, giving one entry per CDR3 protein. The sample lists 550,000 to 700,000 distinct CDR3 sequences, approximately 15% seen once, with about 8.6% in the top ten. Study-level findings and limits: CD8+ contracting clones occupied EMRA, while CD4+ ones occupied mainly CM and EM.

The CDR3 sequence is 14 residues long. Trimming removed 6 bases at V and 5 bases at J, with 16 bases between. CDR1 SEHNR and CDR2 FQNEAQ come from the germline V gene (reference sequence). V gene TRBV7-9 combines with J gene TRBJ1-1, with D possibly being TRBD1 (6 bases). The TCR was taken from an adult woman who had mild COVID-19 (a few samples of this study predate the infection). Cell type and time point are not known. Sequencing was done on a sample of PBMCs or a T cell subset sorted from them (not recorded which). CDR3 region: CASREQGLRTEAFF. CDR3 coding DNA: TGTGCCAGCAGGGAACAGGGACTGAGGACTGAAGCTTTCTTT.